This T cell receptor beta chain emerged from a study of blood T cell repertoires in COVID-19. Study overall: Sources were T cells, B-cell-depleted T cells, or PBMCs; the material itself was cDNA or gDNA.

Enrolment of Seattle patients took place during active infection, and they were followed longitudinally. TCRdb's copy holds only in-frame clones and misses some; the assay was immunoSEQ multiplex PCR. The data contain around 180,000 clones, roughly 84% of them singletons. The V gene lost 8 bases and the J gene lost 4 bases, with 9 bases spanning the gap. Germline lookup yields CDR1 MDHEN and CDR2 SYDVKM. The CDR3 runs to 12 residues. This clonotype was sampled from a person aged 70 to 85 with COVID-19, enrolled during active disease. The sample consisted of peripheral blood. The rearrangement uses TRBV28 and TRBJ1-5; no clear D gene. This CDR3 is CASLQVNQPQHF. The CDR3 region has the DNA TGTGCCAGCCTCCAGGTAAATCAGCCCCAGCATTTT.